The rows below give T cell receptor beta chains drawn from one sample of a study of identifying expanded T cells in peripheral blood. TCRdb's copy holds only in-frame clones and misses some; the assay was immunoSEQ multiplex PCR. The sample has fewer than 55,000 clones, 82% seen once; the top ten hold around 15%. Sequencing was done on a sample of blood. These receptors all stem from a person between 18 and 75 years old in good health. CDR3s include the opening cysteine and the closing phenylalanine or tryptophan. The order of the fields is D gene, clone size, V gene, J gene, CDR3 protein, CDR3 DNA. D genes are given only for firm matches. Clone size, where shown, is once, few, many, or a class for clones that have expanded.

>-|-|TRBV9|TRBJ1-2
CASSVSGANTNYGYTF
TGTGCCAGCAGCGTAAGTGGGGCCAACACTAACTATGGCTACACCTTC
>-|-|TRBV6-1|TRBJ2-7
CASSENTYEQYF
TGTGCCAGCAGTGAAAACACCTACGAGCAGTACTTC
>TRBD1|-|TRBV19|TRBJ2-3
CASSITGADTQYF
TGTGCCAGTAGTATCACAGGGGCAGATACGCAGTATTTT
>-|-|TRBV7-6|TRBJ1-1
CASSLVPGANTEAFF
TGTGCCAGCAGCTTAGTCCCCGGAGCCAACACTGAAGCTTTCTTT
>-|few|TRBV2|TRBJ2-7
CATSGAYEQYF
TGTGCAACGAGTGGGGCCTACGAGCAGTACTTC
>-|-|TRBV27|TRBJ2-1
CASGPNVLNEQFF
TGTGCCAGCGGCCCTAATGTCTTAAATGAGCAGTTCTTC
>-|-|TRBV11-3|TRBJ2-3
CASSRRVGRHGTDTQYF
TGTGCCAGCAGTCGAAGGGTCGGCAGACACGGCACAGATACGCAGTATTTT
>-|-|TRBV6-5|TRBJ1-1
CASNLLVSDTEAFF
TGTGCCAGCAACCTATTGGTCTCGGACACTGAAGCTTTCTTT
>-|-|TRBV2|TRBJ2-5
CASRVTETQYF
TGTGCCAGCAGAGTAACAGAGACCCAGTACTTC
>TRBD1|-|TRBV5-4|TRBJ1-2
CASSSDPNGQGEWGYTF
TGTGCCAGCAGCTCCGACCCCAATGGACAGGGGGAATGGGGCTACACCTTC
>-|-|TRBV5-1|TRBJ1-1
CASSPDPPRAFF
TGCGCCAGCAGCCCTGACCCCCCGCGGGCTTTCTTT
>-|once|TRBV21-1|TRBJ1-5
CASSTGRGPGNQPQHF
TGTGCCAGCAGCACAGGTAGAGGGCCTGGCAATCAGCCCCAGCATTTT
>-|-|TRBV30|TRBJ1-6
CAWTNELGSYNSPLHF
TGTGCCTGGACTAACGAGTTGGGCAGTTATAATTCACCCCTCCACTTT
>-|-|TRBV9|TRBJ1-3
CASSLTGVPTGNTIYF
TGTGCCAGCAGCCTCACCGGGGTCCCAACTGGAAACACCATATATTTT
>TRBD2|once|TRBV11-2|TRBJ2-1
CASSLGGTSYNEQFF
TGTGCCAGCAGCTTAGGTGGGACTAGTTATAATGAGCAGTTCTTC
>-|-|TRBV12-5|TRBJ1-2
CASGQNFFYGYTF
TGTGCTAGTGGTCAAAACTTCTTCTATGGCTACACCTTC
>-|-|TRBV30|TRBJ2-7
CAWSQLPYEQYF
TGTGCCTGGAGTCAGTTACCCTACGAGCAGTACTTC
>-|-|TRBV19|TRBJ1-1
CASSPRIQANTEAFF
TGTGCCAGTAGTCCACGGATACAGGCGAACACTGAAGCTTTCTTT
>-|few|TRBV7-9|TRBJ2-5
CASSPKETQYF
TGTGCCAGCAGCCCAAAAGAGACCCAGTACTTC
>TRBD2|-|TRBV7-2|TRBJ2-7
CASSLELAGYYEQYF
TGTGCCAGCAGCTTAGAACTAGCGGGGTACTACGAGCAGTACTTC
>-|-|TRBV18|TRBJ1-4
CASSPRDRRYEKLFF
TGTGCCAGCTCACCCCGAGACAGGAGGTATGAAAAACTGTTTTTT
>-|-|TRBV7-8|TRBJ1-6
CASSLNTGRSSPLHF
TGTGCCAGCAGCTTAAACACAGGGAGATCTTCACCCCTCCACTTT
>TRBD1|-|TRBV29-1|TRBJ2-7
CSVEGRMDRGASYEQYF
TGCAGCGTTGAAGGAAGAATGGACAGGGGGGCCTCCTACGAGCAGTACTTC
>TRBD2|-|TRBV5-6|TRBJ2-3
CASLLAGGPSDTQYF
TGTGCCAGCTTGCTAGCGGGAGGCCCTTCAGATACGCAGTATTTT
>-|-|TRBV4-2|TRBJ1-6
CASSQATSPLHF
TGTGCCAGCAGCCAAGCGACTTCACCCCTCCACTTT
>TRBD2|-|TRBV25-1|TRBJ2-1
CASSVASGNNEQFF
TGTGCCAGCAGTGTCGCTAGCGGGAACAATGAGCAGTTCTTC
>-|-|TRBV6-6|TRBJ2-2
CASRGNTGELFF
TGTGCCAGCAGGGGGAACACCGGGGAGCTGTTTTTT
>-|-|TRBV7-2|TRBJ1-2
CASSLQTSYGYTF
TGTGCCAGCAGCTTACAGACATCCTATGGCTACACCTTC
>-|-|TRBV7-9|TRBJ1-2
CASSSGQPYGYTF
TGTGCCAGCAGCTCCGGACAGCCCTATGGCTACACCTTC
>-|-|TRBV7-2|TRBJ2-1
CASSREGGNEQFF
TGTGCCAGCAGCAGAGAGGGGGGAAATGAGCAGTTCTTC
>-|medium-sized|TRBV6-1|TRBJ1-2
CASSRQYGYTF
TGTGCCAGCAGTAGACAGTATGGCTACACCTTC
>-|-|TRBV12-5|TRBJ2-2
CASGFGDQYTGELFF
TGTGCTAGTGGTTTTGGGGACCAATACACCGGGGAGCTGTTTTTT
>TRBD2|-|TRBV30|TRBJ2-1
CAWRTSGRREQFF
TGTGCCTGGAGGACTAGCGGGAGAAGGGAGCAGTTCTTC
>TRBD1|-|TRBV30|TRBJ2-5
CASAGTGGSETQYF
TGTGCCTCGGCCGGGACAGGGGGGTCAGAGACCCAGTACTTC
>TRBD2|-|TRBV9|TRBJ2-3
CASSVAGGGGPRDTQYF
TGTGCCAGCAGCGTAGCTGGGGGGGGAGGGCCAAGGGATACGCAGTATTTT
>TRBD2|-|TRBV10-3|TRBJ2-3
CAVMGGSTDTQYF
TGTGCCGTGATGGGGGGGTCCACAGATACGCAGTATTTT
>TRBD1|few|TRBV7-2|TRBJ1-1
CASSSRQGAEAFF
TGTGCCAGCAGCTCTCGACAGGGGGCTGAAGCTTTCTTT
>-|-|TRBV6-5|TRBJ1-6
CASSSRVHNSPLHF
TGTGCCAGCAGTTCCAGGGTCCACAATTCACCCCTCCACTTT
>-|-|TRBV20-1|TRBJ1-1
CSAAENTEAFF
TGCAGTGCTGCAGAGAACACTGAAGCTTTCTTT
>TRBD1|-|TRBV6-5|TRBJ1-1
CASSVIQGPEAFF
TGTGCCAGCAGTGTCATACAGGGGCCTGAAGCTTTCTTT
>TRBD2|-|TRBV7-8|TRBJ2-3
CASSFYASGRSSNTDTQYF
TGTGCCAGCAGCTTTTATGCTAGCGGGAGGTCGTCCAACACAGATACGCAGTATTTT
>-|few|TRBV6-6|TRBJ1-4
CASSYSEPGTNEKLFF
TGTGCCAGCAGTTACTCTGAGCCTGGAACTAATGAAAAACTGTTTTTT
>-|-|TRBV5-1|TRBJ2-1
CASSSSQGKQFF
TGCGCCAGCAGCTCCTCTCAGGGAAAGCAGTTCTTC
>TRBD2|-|TRBV14|TRBJ2-2
CASSQDLGGRNTGELFF
TGTGCCAGCAGCCAAGATCTGGGCGGGAGGAACACCGGGGAGCTGTTTTTT
>-|-|TRBV4-1|TRBJ2-3
CASSQDLYRTDTQYF
TGCGCCAGCAGCCAAGATCTATATCGCACAGATACGCAGTATTTT
>-|-|TRBV5-1|TRBJ2-5
CASSVQGRGQETQYF
TGCGCCAGCAGCGTACAGGGAAGGGGGCAAGAGACCCAGTACTTC
>-|-|TRBV5-5|TRBJ1-4
CASSWGRAPNEKLFF
TGTGCCAGCAGCTGGGGCAGGGCTCCTAATGAAAAACTGTTTTTT
>-|few|TRBV7-2|TRBJ1-2
CASSSDRGIVTNYGYTF
TGTGCCAGCAGCTCAGACCGGGGCATTGTCACTAACTATGGCTACACCTTC
>TRBD2|-|TRBV5-1|TRBJ2-2
CASSLGPALAGATGELFF
TGCGCCAGCAGCTTGGGTCCAGCTCTAGCGGGGGCCACCGGGGAGCTGTTTTTT
>TRBD1|-|TRBV5-1|TRBJ2-3
CASSLVRGQGSSTDTQYF
TGCGCCAGCAGCTTGGTTCGGGGACAGGGCTCTAGCACAGATACGCAGTATTTT
>-|once|TRBV5-5|TRBJ1-3
CASSKLVQPNSGNTIYF
TGTGCCAGCAGCAAACTGGTGCAGCCGAACTCTGGAAACACCATATATTTT
>-|-|TRBV7-3|TRBJ1-2
CASSLRQGSGYTF
TGTGCCAGCAGCTTAAGGCAGGGGAGCGGCTACACCTTC
>-|-|TRBV4-3|TRBJ1-1
CASSQKQRNTEAFF
TGCGCCAGCAGCCAAAAACAGAGGAACACTGAAGCTTTCTTT
>-|-|TRBV30|TRBJ2-3
CAWQGFRRSSTDTQYF
TGTGCCTGGCAGGGATTCCGGCGGTCTAGCACAGATACGCAGTATTTT
>-|-|TRBV4-2|TRBJ2-7
CASSHNTAYEQYF
TGTGCCAGCAGCCACAACACGGCTTACGAGCAGTACTTC
>-|-|TRBV19|TRBJ2-1
CASRSRGQSSYNEQFF
TGTGCCAGTAGAAGCAGGGGCCAAAGCTCCTACAATGAGCAGTTCTTC
>-|-|TRBV5-6|TRBJ1-4
CASSLADSFYEKLFF
TGTGCCAGCAGCTTGGCCGACAGTTTTTACGAAAAACTGTTTTTT
>-|-|TRBV4-2|TRBJ2-2
CASSQYDSRGTGELFF
TGTGCCAGCAGCCAGTACGACAGTCGGGGCACCGGGGAGCTGTTTTTT
>TRBD2|few|TRBV4-1|TRBJ2-1
CASSQDSGLAGGYNEQFF
TGCGCCAGCAGCCAAGATTCGGGACTAGCGGGGGGCTACAATGAGCAGTTCTTC